These 28 T cell receptor beta chains originate from one sample sequenced in a study of T-cell memory formation after mild COVID-19. MiXCR, applied by TCRdb to the 5' RACE reads, yields one record per CDR3 protein. Here the sample spans approximately 98,000 distinct CDR3 sequences, 15% to 20% being singletons. Source material: PBMCs or a T cell subset sorted from them (not recorded which). The receptors were gathered from a man aged 18 to 30 who had mild COVID-19 (a few samples of this study predate the infection). Cell type and time point are not known.

The V and J genes are TRBV12-3 or TRBV12-4 and TRBJ1-2, with D uncertain. There are 13 residues in the CDR3. The ends were cut back, 6 bases at V and 0 bases at J, with 8 bases in the middle. The CDR3 DNA reads TGTGCCAGCAGACTACAAGCTAACTATGGCTACACCTTC. Its translation is CASRLQANYGYTF.

The CDR3 nucleotides are TGCGCCAGCAGCCAATCGGGACGGGGTGAGCAGTTCTTC. It codes for CASSQSGRGEQFF. V usage is TRBV4-3 and J usage is TRBJ2-1; D assignment may be TRBD1 or TRBD2 (5 bases each). CDR1 and CDR2 (germline): LGHNA, YSLEER. This CDR3 has 13 residues. Trimming took off 2 bases at V and 9 bases at J, with 11 bases between the two ends.

This clonotype has a handful of counts. The chain carries TRBV29-1 and TRBJ2-5; D is perhaps TRBD1 (5 bases). Germline V CDR1 and CDR2: SQVTM, ANQGSEA. The CDR3 loop spans 11 amino acids. Trimming removed 4 bases at V and 4 bases at J, with 7 bases between. DNA of the CDR3: TGCAGCGTTGGACAGAGAGAGACCCAGTACTTC. Translated, it gives CSVGQRETQYF.

In this sample, this clonotype turned up a few times. This sequence joins TRBV10-3 and TRBJ2-1, with D perhaps being TRBD1 or TRBD2 (5 bases each). The V gene's germline CDR1 is ENHRY and CDR2 SYGVKD. Trimming removed 9 bases from V and 2 bases from J, with 8 bases in between. This CDR3 is 12 amino acids long. The CDR3 bases are TGTGCCATAGCGGACACCTACAATGAGCAGTTCTTC. The encoded protein is CAIADTYNEQFF.

V and J are TRBV12-3 or TRBV12-4 and TRBJ2-6; D not certain. The CDR3 runs to 14 residues. V lost 3 bases, J lost 1 base, and 4 bases lay in between. The CDR3 sequence is CASSFVSGANVLTF. CDR3 coding DNA: TGTGCCAGCAGTTTTGTATCTGGGGCCAACGTCCTGACTTTC.

Remarks on this clonotype: A read error is possible here, since a much larger clone lies one base away. The V call is TRBV4-3, the J call TRBJ2-2; 7 nucleotides align to TRBD2. The germline CDR1 and CDR2 sequences are LGHNA and YSLEER. The CDR3 is made up of 14 amino acids. CDR3 sequence (DNA): TGCGCCAGCAGCCAAGAGGGAGGGGCCGGGGAGCTGATTTTT. It codes for CASSQEGGAGELIF.

The chain is built from TRBV4-1 and TRBJ2-1; 7 bases are shared with TRBD2. The germline CDR1 and CDR2 sequences are MGHRA and YSYEKL. After removal of 4 bases from V and 0 bases from J, the junction contained 9 bases not matched to a gene. The CDR3 loop spans 17 amino acids. The chain's CDR3 is CASSPGSPSGSYNEQFF. The CDR3 coding sequence is TGCGCCAGCAGCCCTGGTTCCCCTAGCGGCTCCTACAATGAGCAGTTCTTC.

The table lists this clonotype with a few counts. The chain combines TRBV6-2 or TRBV6-3 with TRBJ1-3; 8 nucleotides line up with TRBD1. CDR1 is MNHEY and CDR2 is SVGEGT in the germline V gene. V lost 2 bases, J lost 4 bases, and 13 bases stayed unmatched. The CDR3 loop spans 18 amino acids. The CDR3 region is CASSYPLPGGEIGNTIYF. The CDR3 nucleotides are TGTGCCAGCAGTTACCCCCTTCCAGGGGGCGAAATCGGAAACACCATATATTTT.

This clonotype was seen a few times. The genes are TRBV4-1 and TRBJ2-7; a possible D gene is TRBD2 (5 bases). This CDR3 is built from 15 residues. Per germline, CDR1 MGHRA and CDR2 YSYEKL. Trimming took off 1 base at V and 2 bases at J, with 12 bases between the two ends. The CDR3 reads CASSQGREAAYEQYF. The CDR3 bases are TGCGCCAGCAGCCAAGGACGGGAAGCGGCCTACGAGCAGTACTTC.

Note on this clonotype: The junction does not match germline at one end; this may be a read error. The chain is built from TRBV4-1 and TRBJ2-5, with a tentative D call TRBD2 (5 bases). This CDR3 region has 11 residues. Germline CDR1 is MGHRA and CDR2 is YSYEKL. The CDR3 DNA sequence: TGCGCCAGCATCCGGAGCGACCCCGGGGACTTC. It yields the protein CASIRSDPGDF.

This clonotype came up a few times. The gene calls are TRBV4-3 and TRBJ1-1; 7 bases agree with TRBD1. The V gene's germline CDR1 is LGHNA and CDR2 YSLEER. The CDR3 length is 15 residues. Germline trimming cut 1 base from V and 5 bases from J; bases unmatched to any gene: 7. This CDR3 is CASSQAWQGGTEAFF. The DNA of the CDR3 is TGCGCCAGCAGCCAAGCGTGGCAGGGGGGGACTGAAGCTTTCTTT.

This clonotype was detected only a few times. This chain connects TRBV4-3 to TRBJ2-7; unclear D gene. Trimming took off 0 bases at V and 2 bases at J, with 14 bases between the two ends. CDR3 length: 16 amino acids. Germline V lookup: CDR1 LGHNA, CDR2 YSLEER. CDR3 residues: CASSQETDGTTYEQYV. The CDR3 DNA is TGCGCCAGCAGCCAAGAAACCGACGGTACTACCTACGAGCAGTACGTC.

This sequence joins TRBV7-6 and TRBJ1-4, with TRBD1 matching 7 bases. Germline V gives CDR1 SGHVS, CDR2 FNYEAQ. Trimming took 2 bases from V and 8 from J; bases not matched to a gene: 2. There are 13 residues in the CDR3. CDR3 in amino acids: CASSLLGGEKLFF. The CDR3 DNA sequence: TGTGCCAGCAGCTTACTAGGGGGCGAAAAACTGTTTTTT.

This clonotype appeared many times. V is TRBV6-6 and J is TRBJ2-5; 7 bases line up with TRBD1. CDR1 and CDR2 (germline): MNHNY, SVGAGI (reference sequence). V lost 5 bases, J lost 2 bases, and 5 bases stayed unmatched. The CDR3 consists of 14 residues. The CDR3 DNA reads as TGTGCCAGCAGTCCACCGGGACAGCAAGAGACCCAGTACTTC. This sequence encodes CASSPPGQQETQYF.

This clonotype was seen more than once but under ten times. This chain connects TRBV18 to TRBJ2-6; D gene uncertain. V shed 3 bases and J shed 4 bases, with 10 bases lying between them. The CDR3 is made up of 15 amino acids. Germline assignment: CDR1 KGHSH and CDR2 LQKENI. CDR3 region: CASSPSLGGANVLTF. CDR3 nucleotide sequence: TGTGCCAGCTCACCCTCGCTCGGGGGGGCCAACGTCCTGACTTTC. The full variable domain, completed using reference TRBV18 and TRBJ2-6, is NAGVMQNPRHLVRRRGQEARLRCSPMKGHSHVYWYRQLPEEGLKFMVYLQKENIIDESGMPKERFSAEFPKEGPSILRIQQVVRGDSAAYFCASSPSLGGANVLTFGAGSRLTVL.

The CDR3 reads CASSLARLAGARDTQYF. The DNA of the CDR3 is TGCGCCAGCAGCTTGGCCCGACTAGCGGGGGCCAGGGATACGCAGTATTTT. The chain employs TRBV5-1 and TRBJ2-3; 12 bases align to TRBD2. Germline trimming cut 0 bases from V and 6 bases from J; bases unmatched to any gene: 8. The CDR3 covers 17 residues. CDR1 is SGHRS and CDR2 is YFSETQ in the germline V gene.

The chain combines TRBV6-5 with TRBJ1-1; D is perhaps TRBD1 (5 bases). This CDR3 comprises 15 residues. CDR1 is MNHEY and CDR2 is SVGAGI in the germline V gene. V shed 0 bases and J shed 8 bases, with 16 bases lying between them. The CDR3 sequence is CASSYSGQGPYEAFF. In DNA, the CDR3 is TGTGCCAGCAGTTACTCGGGGCAGGGCCCCTACGAAGCTTTCTTT.

The gene calls are TRBV5-1 and TRBJ1-4; TRBD1 agrees at 8 bases. Losses at the gene ends were 4 bases for V and 7 bases for J; bases not matched to a gene: 6. The CDR3 consists of 14 residues. The germline CDR1 and CDR2 sequences are SGHRS and YFSETQ. Here the CDR3 reads CASSGGQVPEKLFF. The CDR3 nucleotides read TGCGCCAGCAGCGGGGGACAGGTCCCTGAAAAACTGTTTTTT.

This clonotype was counted ten times or more. The chain uses TRBV25-1 and TRBJ2-1; TRBD1 agrees at 8 bases. Germline V gene data show CDR1 as MGHDK and CDR2 as SYGVNS. V trimming: 5 bases; J trimming: 10 bases; junction bases outside the gene matches: 10. The CDR3 is 14 residues long. CDR3 amino acids: CASSLRTGTLEQFF. CDR3 nucleotides: TGTGCCAGCAGTTTGCGGACAGGGACCTTGGAGCAGTTCTTC.

This clonotype was detected a few times. V and J are TRBV19 and TRBJ2-3, with D possibly TRBD1 on 5 matching bases. From germline, CDR1 is LNHDA and CDR2 SQIVND (reference sequence). Trimming left V 2 bases short and J 4 bases short, with 7 bases between. The CDR3 is 13 amino acids. This CDR3 is CASSIQGADTQYF. The CDR3 DNA sequence: TGTGCCAGTAGTATACAGGGCGCAGATACGCAGTATTTT.

The rearrangement uses TRBV12-3 or TRBV12-4 and TRBJ2-7, with a possible D match to TRBD1 (6 bases). V lost 5 bases and J lost 3, with 11 bases in between. This CDR3 has 13 residues. The CDR3 nucleotides are TGTGCCAGCAGTCTTAGACAGGACTACGAGCAGTACTTC. This gives the protein CASSLRQDYEQYF.

As for this clonotype: Germline and junction disagree at one end, which may indicate a read error. This rearrangement joins TRBV7-2 to TRBJ2-3; D is possibly TRBD2 (6 bases). From germline, CDR1 is SGHTA and CDR2 FQGNSA. This CDR3 region has 15 residues. DNA for the CDR3: TGTGCCAGCAGCTTAAGTAGCGGCCTCACAAATACGCAGTATTTT. Translation gives CASSLSSGLTNTQYF.

As to this clonotype: At one end the junction does not follow the germline gene, possibly because of a read error. The chain carries TRBV4-1 and TRBJ2-2, with 8 bases identical to TRBD1. Germline values: CDR1 MGHRA, CDR2 YSYEKL. This CDR3 is 14 amino acids long. CDR3 residues: CASSQPGGRTGELF. CDR3 DNA: TGCGCCAGCAGCCAACCAGGGGGCCGCACCGGGGAGCTGTTT.

This clonotype was seen only a few times. V gene TRBV5-1 combines with J gene TRBJ2-1; D is unclear. Germline CDR1 SGHRS, CDR2 YFSETQ. Trimming left V 0 bases short and J 5 bases short, with 18 bases between. The CDR3 is 17 residues long. The CDR3, as DNA: TGCGCCAGCAGCTTGGAGCCTTTTCGTGAAGAAGACAATGAGCAGTTCTTC. Protein sequence: CASSLEPFREEDNEQFF. Full variable domain (remainder filled in from reference TRBV5-1 and TRBJ2-1): KAGVTQTPRYLIKTRGQQVTLSCSPISGHRSVSWYQQTPGQGLQFLFEYFSETQRNKGNFPGRFSGRQFSNSRSEMNVSTLELGDSALYLCASSLEPFREEDNEQFFGPGTRLTVL.

The chain uses TRBV7-3 and TRBJ2-3; perhaps TRBD1 as D (5 bases). Trimming stripped 2 bases from V and 0 bases from J, with 9 bases between. CDR3 length: 15 amino acids. Looked up from germline, CDR1 is SGHTA and CDR2 is FQGTGA. The CDR3 DNA follows: TGTGCCAGCAGCTTAGACAGATCTAGCACAGATACGCAGTATTTT. Amino acids: CASSLDRSSTDTQYF.

This clonotype has more than one count but fewer than ten. The V and J genes are TRBV4-1 and TRBJ2-7; D may match TRBD1 or TRBD2 (5 bases each). Germline values: CDR1 MGHRA, CDR2 YSYEKL. Trimming took 2 bases from V and 6 from J, leaving 17 bases between them. The CDR3 is made up of 15 amino acids. CDR3 in amino acids: CASSQNSPAGAEQYF. The CDR3 DNA sequence: TGCGCCAGCAGCCAAAATTCCCCCGCCGGGGCCGAGCAGTACTTC.

This clonotype was observed a few times. The rearrangement links TRBV4-2 to TRBJ2-2, with 10 bases fitting TRBD2. From germline, CDR1 is LGHNA and CDR2 YNFKEQ. There are 15 residues in the CDR3. J lost 6 bases, V lost 2 bases, and 3 bases had no gene match. CDR3 residues: CASSQLSGGAGELFF. The CDR3 bases are TGTGCCAGCAGCCAATTGAGCGGGGGGGCCGGGGAGCTGTTTTTT.

The rearrangement links TRBV18 to TRBJ1-2; 9 nucleotides line up with TRBD1. The length of the CDR3 is 15 residues. In germline, CDR1 is KGHSH, CDR2 LQKENI. The V segment lost 3 bases and the J segment 3 bases; nucleotides outside the gene matches: 5. The CDR3: CASSPLQGADYGYTF. Here the CDR3 DNA reads TGTGCCAGCTCACCCTTACAGGGGGCCGACTATGGCTACACCTTC.